The rows below give T cell receptor beta chains drawn from one sample of a study of intratumoral heterogeneity in liver cancer. The method was immunoSEQ multiplex PCR; TCRdb's version includes in-frame clones alone and lacks a portion of them. The sample holds roughly 7,000 clones; 55% are singletons and the top ten take approximately 15%. The sample consisted of tumor tissue, taken before any cancer treatment. The receptors were sampled from a man aged 70 or older with hepatocellular carcinoma. CDR3s include the opening cysteine and the closing phenylalanine or tryptophan. The order of the fields is V gene, clone size, D gene, J gene, CDR3 protein, CDR3 DNA. The D gene is left open where the match is weak. Rows give clone size only sometimes, using once, few, many, or a class for an expanded clone.

>TRBV2|once|-|TRBJ1-2
CASSAGLGYGYTF
TGTGCCAGCAGTGCTGGTTTAGGCTATGGCTACACCTTC
>TRBV11-2|-|-|TRBJ1-2
CASTLGAITNYGYTF
TGTGCCAGCACCTTAGGAGCGATTACTAACTATGGCTACACCTTC
>TRBV7-7|-|TRBD2|TRBJ2-2
CASSFYPAGGRPGELFF
TGTGCTAGCAGCTTTTACCCGGCGGGGGGCCGGCCCGGGGAGCTGTTTTTT
>TRBV4-3|medium-sized|-|TRBJ2-3
CASSQGGSYTDTQYF
TGCGCCAGCAGCCAAGGGGGCAGTTACACAGATACGCAGTATTTT
>TRBV28|-|TRBD1|TRBJ2-2
CASSRMDRGRPGELFF
TGTGCCAGCAGTCGAATGGACAGGGGGCGTCCCGGGGAGCTGTTTTTT
>TRBV6-4|-|-|TRBJ2-7
CASSDSRRDYEQYF
TGTGCCAGCAGTGACTCGCGCAGGGACTACGAGCAGTACTTC
>TRBV7-9|-|TRBD1|TRBJ1-2
CASSADRANYGYTF
TGTGCCAGCAGCGCGGACAGGGCTAACTATGGCTACACCTTC
>TRBV10-1|-|TRBD2|TRBJ2-1
CASSPSSGGTNEQFF
TGCGCCAGCAGTCCTTCTAGCGGCGGAACCAATGAGCAGTTCTTC
>TRBV5-1|-|TRBD1|TRBJ2-2
CASSLGRRTGTGTGELFF
TGCGCCAGCAGCTTGGGGAGGCGGACAGGGACCGGCACCGGGGAGCTGTTTTTT
>TRBV6-5|medium-sized|-|TRBJ1-6
CASRPINSPLHF
TGTGCCAGCAGACCAATCAATTCACCCCTCCACTTT
>TRBV5-4|-|TRBD2|TRBJ2-5
CASSQRLAGEETQYF
TGTGCCAGCAGCCAGAGATTAGCGGGGGAGGAGACCCAGTACTTC
>TRBV5-5|once|-|TRBJ1-1
CASSLGGWDTEAFF
TGTGCCAGCAGCTTGGGGGGTTGGGACACTGAAGCTTTCTTT
>TRBV6-5|-|-|TRBJ1-2
CASSRTGSNYGYTF
TGTGCCAGCAGTCGAACGGGCAGTAACTATGGCTACACCTTC
>TRBV5-4|-|-|TRBJ1-1
CASSAAGVSTEAFF
TGTGCCAGCAGCGCTGCAGGGGTGAGCACTGAAGCTTTCTTT
>TRBV5-1|-|-|TRBJ2-3
CASRFTDTQYF
TGCGCCAGCAGATTCACAGATACGCAGTATTTT
>TRBV6-2/TRBV6-3|few|-|TRBJ1-6
CASSYLTPDRNSPLHF
TGTGCCAGCAGTTATCTAACACCAGACAGGAATTCACCCCTCCACTTT
>TRBV29-1|-|-|TRBJ1-3
CSVVGVHSGNTIYF
TGCAGCGTTGTGGGGGTGCACTCTGGAAACACCATATATTTT
>TRBV2|-|TRBD1|TRBJ2-7
CASGTGSTYEQYF
TGTGCCAGCGGGACAGGGTCGACCTACGAGCAGTACTTC
>TRBV7-8|-|-|TRBJ2-3
CASSLGTTSTDTQYF
TGTGCCAGCAGCTTAGGGACTACAAGCACAGATACGCAGTATTTT
>TRBV29-1|-|TRBD2|TRBJ2-5
CSGDILAGGPGTQYF
TGCAGCGGCGACATACTAGCGGGGGGGCCAGGGACCCAGTACTTC
>TRBV27|few|-|TRBJ2-4
CASSFWPGYIQYF
TGTGCCAGCAGTTTTTGGCCCGGGTACATTCAGTACTTC
>TRBV28|once|-|TRBJ2-7
CASSSPWAGKDEQYF
TGTGCCAGCAGTTCCCCATGGGCAGGGAAGGATGAGCAGTACTTC
>TRBV7-8|-|-|TRBJ1-3
CASSSSVEGNTIYF
TGTGCCAGCAGCTCCTCAGTTGAGGGAAACACCATATATTTT
>TRBV7-2|medium-sized|TRBD1|TRBJ2-7
CASSSRDRVSYEQYF
TGTGCCAGCAGCTCCCGGGACAGGGTTTCCTACGAGCAGTACTTC
>TRBV6-5|medium-sized|-|TRBJ2-1
CASSSGLRGEQFF
TGTGCCAGCAGTTCCGGTCTTAGAGGTGAGCAGTTCTTC
>TRBV4-3|once|TRBD2|TRBJ2-3
CASSQEAAGGRDTQYF
TGCGCCAGCAGCCAAGAAGCCGCGGGGGGCCGGGATACGCAGTATTTT
>TRBV14|-|TRBD2|TRBJ2-7
CASSQGRLADYEQYF
TGTGCCAGCAGCCAAGGTCGCCTAGCGGATTACGAGCAGTACTTC
>TRBV9|few|TRBD1|TRBJ1-3
CASSVAPRQGSGGNTIYF
TGTGCCAGCAGCGTAGCTCCTAGACAGGGGTCGGGTGGAAACACCATATATTTT
>TRBV5-1|-|TRBD1|TRBJ1-2
CASSWRTGEYGYTF
TGCGCCAGCAGCTGGCGGACAGGGGAGTATGGCTACACCTTC
>TRBV19|-|-|TRBJ1-2
CASSQRTVINYGYTF
TGTGCCAGTAGTCAAAGGACAGTCATTAACTATGGCTACACCTTC
>TRBV28|-|-|TRBJ2-4
CASSPHGGWGPKNIQYF
TGTGCCAGCAGTCCCCATGGGGGATGGGGGCCCAAAAACATTCAGTACTTC
>TRBV4-1|-|-|TRBJ2-3
CASSLYQGTDTQYF
TGCGCCAGCAGCTTATACCAGGGTACAGATACGCAGTATTTT
>TRBV21-1|-|-|TRBJ1-2
CASSKIGGSPWFSHYGYTF
TGTGCCAGCAGCAAAATCGGGGGGAGCCCCTGGTTTTCCCACTATGGCTACACCTTC
>TRBV7-9|-|TRBD1|TRBJ1-1
CASSPNLYRGTEAFF
TGTGCCAGCAGCCCGAACCTATACAGGGGCACTGAAGCTTTCTTT
>TRBV6-5|few|TRBD1|TRBJ1-1
CASRLRTGGMNEAFF
TGTGCCAGCAGACTCAGAACAGGGGGCATGAACGAAGCTTTCTTT
>TRBV4-1|-|-|TRBJ1-2
CASSLQEGYGYTF
TGCGCCAGCAGCCTACAGGAGGGTTATGGCTACACCTTC
>TRBV18|-|TRBD1|TRBJ2-5
CASSPRTGREETQYF
TGTGCCAGCTCACCCCGGACAGGGCGCGAAGAGACCCAGTACTTC
>TRBV30|-|-|TRBJ2-7
CAWSGTAYEQYF
TGTGCCTGGAGTGGCACGGCCTACGAGCAGTACTTC
>TRBV5-6|-|-|TRBJ1-6
CASSPGDRRDSPLHF
TGTGCCAGCAGCCCCGGGGACCGGAGGGATTCACCCCTCCACTTT
>TRBV6-5|few|-|TRBJ1-1
CASTLTPAPNTEAFF
TGTGCCAGCACCCTTACCCCAGCCCCGAACACTGAAGCTTTCTTT
>TRBV12-3/TRBV12-4|-|-|TRBJ2-7
CASSFGRLYEQYF
TGTGCCAGCAGTTTCGGCCGACTCTACGAGCAGTACTTC
>TRBV6-1|medium-sized|-|TRBJ1-2
CASSEGGIWHYGYTF
TGTGCCAGCAGTGAGGGCGGGATTTGGCACTATGGCTACACCTTC
>TRBV3-1/TRBV3-2|-|TRBD2|TRBJ2-1
CASSQILAGGPLSYNEQFF
TGTGCCAGCAGCCAAATCCTAGCGGGGGGGCCTCTCTCCTACAATGAGCAGTTCTTC
>TRBV7-9|few|-|TRBJ1-3
CASSFSADRGNTIYF
TGTGCCAGCAGCTTTAGTGCCGATCGTGGAAACACCATATATTTT
>TRBV6-6|-|-|TRBJ1-2
CASSYSRAESNYGYTF
TGTGCCAGCAGTTACTCGAGGGCGGAATCTAACTATGGCTACACCTTC
>TRBV4-3|-|-|TRBJ1-2
CASSPQADYGYTF
TGCGCCAGCAGCCCACAGGCTGACTATGGCTACACCTTC
>TRBV4-1|medium-sized|-|TRBJ2-7
CASSQTPGPLYEQYF
TGCGCCAGCAGCCAGACACCGGGACCCCTATACGAGCAGTACTTC
>TRBV7-3|-|-|TRBJ1-5
CASSPGRNQPQHF
TGTGCCAGTTCTCCCGGTAGAAATCAGCCCCAGCATTTT
>TRBV11-1|-|-|TRBJ2-5
CASSLGGRQETQYF
TGTGCCAGCAGCTTAGGGGGTCGGCAAGAGACCCAGTACTTC
>TRBV19|-|-|TRBJ1-6
CASSKPNRAYNSPLHF
TGTGCCAGTAGTAAGCCAAACAGGGCCTATAATTCACCCCTCCACTTT
>TRBV29-1|-|-|TRBJ2-3
CSVGGSHTDTQYF
TGCAGCGTTGGGGGTAGCCACACAGATACGCAGTATTTT
>TRBV4-2|-|TRBD1|TRBJ2-2
CASSPQGGTGELFF
TGTGCCAGCAGCCCACAGGGGGGCACCGGGGAGCTGTTTTTT
>TRBV19|-|-|TRBJ2-2
CASINWNAGELFF
TGTGCCAGTATCAACTGGAATGCCGGGGAGCTGTTTTTT
>TRBV12-3/TRBV12-4|-|-|TRBJ2-3
CASSSADTQYF
TGTGCCAGCAGTTCCGCAGATACGCAGTATTTT
>TRBV20-1|-|TRBD2|TRBJ2-1
CSAKLAEQFF
TGCAGTGCTAAACTAGCGGAGCAGTTCTTC
>TRBV6-5|-|-|TRBJ2-1
CASSYSPGPLLSEQFF
TGTGCCAGCAGTTACAGTCCGGGACCCCTCCTCAGTGAGCAGTTCTTC
>TRBV6-6|few|TRBD1|TRBJ2-3
CASSYSSGGYTDTQYF
TGTGCCAGCAGTTACTCGTCAGGGGGCTACACAGATACGCAGTATTTT
>TRBV7-7|-|-|TRBJ2-2
CASSLHGANTGELFF
TGTGCTAGCAGCTTACATGGGGCGAACACCGGGGAGCTGTTTTTT
>TRBV10-2|medium-sized|TRBD1|TRBJ1-2
CASSDHAGGPSYGYTF
TGCGCCAGCAGTGATCACGCAGGGGGCCCCTCCTATGGCTACACCTTC